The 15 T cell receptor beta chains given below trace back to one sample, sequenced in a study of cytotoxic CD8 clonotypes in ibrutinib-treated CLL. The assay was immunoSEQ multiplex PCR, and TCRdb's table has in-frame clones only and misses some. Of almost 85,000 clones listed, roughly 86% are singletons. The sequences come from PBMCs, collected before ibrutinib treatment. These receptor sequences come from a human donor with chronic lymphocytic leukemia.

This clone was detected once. The CDR3 protein is CASSQEHGQVGGYGYTF. The DNA of the CDR3 is TGCGCCAGCAGTCAAGAGCACGGACAGGTCGGGGGCTATGGCTACACCTTC. The rearrangement links TRBV23-1 to TRBJ1-2, with 7 bases lining up with TRBD1. TRBV23-1 carries the ORF label, with uncertain function. CDR3 length: 17 amino acids. J lost 4 bases, V lost 2 bases, and 13 bases had no gene match.

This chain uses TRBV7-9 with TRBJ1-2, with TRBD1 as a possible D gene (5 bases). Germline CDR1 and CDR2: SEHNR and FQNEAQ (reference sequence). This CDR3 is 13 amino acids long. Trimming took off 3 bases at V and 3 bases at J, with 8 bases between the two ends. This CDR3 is CASSLEQDYGYTF. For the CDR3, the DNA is TGTGCCAGCAGCTTGGAACAGGACTATGGCTACACCTTC. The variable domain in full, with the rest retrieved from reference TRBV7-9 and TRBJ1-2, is DTGVSQNPRHKITKRGQNVTFRCDPISEHNRLYWYRQTLGQGPEFLTYFQNEAQLEKSRLLSDRFSAERPKGSFSTLEIQRTEQGDSAMYLCASSLEQDYGYTFGSGTRLTVV.

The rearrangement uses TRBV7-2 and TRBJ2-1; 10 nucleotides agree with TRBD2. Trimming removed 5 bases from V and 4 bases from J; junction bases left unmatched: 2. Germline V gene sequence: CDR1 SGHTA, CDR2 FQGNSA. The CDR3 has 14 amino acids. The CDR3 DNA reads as TGTGCCAGCAGCACTAGCGGGGCATACAATGAGCAGTTCTTC. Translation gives CASSTSGAYNEQFF.

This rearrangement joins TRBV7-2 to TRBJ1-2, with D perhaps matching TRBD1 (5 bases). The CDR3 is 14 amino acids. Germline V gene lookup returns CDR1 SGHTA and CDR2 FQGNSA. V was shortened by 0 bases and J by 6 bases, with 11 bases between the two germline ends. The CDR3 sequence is CASSLAGDLNGYTF. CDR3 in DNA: TGTGCCAGCAGCTTAGCAGGGGATCTGAATGGCTACACCTTC.

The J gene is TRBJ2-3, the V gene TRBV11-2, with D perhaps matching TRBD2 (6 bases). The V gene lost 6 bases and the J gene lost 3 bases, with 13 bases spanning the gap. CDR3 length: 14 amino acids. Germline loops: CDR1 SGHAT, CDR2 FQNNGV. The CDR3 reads CASSVGTLTDTQYF. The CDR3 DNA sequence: TGTGCCAGCAGTGTCGGGACTCTTACAGATACGCAGTATTTT.

The CDR3 DNA reads TGTGCCAGCAGCTTGGGGACTAGCTCGCCCAATGAGCAGTTCTTC. It specifies CASSLGTSSPNEQFF. V gene TRBV7-9 combines with J gene TRBJ2-1, with 9 bases aligning to TRBD2. The CDR3 contains 15 residues. Per the germline V gene, CDR1 is SEHNR and CDR2 is FQNEAQ (reference sequence). Trimming cost V 3 bases and J 6 bases; bases outside gene matches: 6.

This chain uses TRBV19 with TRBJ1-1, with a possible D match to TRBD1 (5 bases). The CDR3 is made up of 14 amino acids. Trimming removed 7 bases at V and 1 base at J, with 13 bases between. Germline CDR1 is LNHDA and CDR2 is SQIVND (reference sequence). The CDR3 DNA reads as TGTGCCAGTACCCTTCTCCAGGGGAACACTGAAGCTTTCTTT. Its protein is CASTLLQGNTEAFF.

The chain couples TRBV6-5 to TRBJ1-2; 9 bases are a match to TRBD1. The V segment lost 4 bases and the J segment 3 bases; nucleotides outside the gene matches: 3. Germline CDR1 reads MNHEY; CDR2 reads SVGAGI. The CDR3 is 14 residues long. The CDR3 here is CASSLQGADYGYTF. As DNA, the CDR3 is TGTGCCAGCAGTTTACAGGGGGCTGACTATGGCTACACCTTC.

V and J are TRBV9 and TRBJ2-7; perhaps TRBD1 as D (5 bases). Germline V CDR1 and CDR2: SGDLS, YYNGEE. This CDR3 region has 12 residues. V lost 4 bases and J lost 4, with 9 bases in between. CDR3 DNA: TGTGCCAGCAGCCTAGGGGAATACGAGCAGTACTTC. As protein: CASSLGEYEQYF.

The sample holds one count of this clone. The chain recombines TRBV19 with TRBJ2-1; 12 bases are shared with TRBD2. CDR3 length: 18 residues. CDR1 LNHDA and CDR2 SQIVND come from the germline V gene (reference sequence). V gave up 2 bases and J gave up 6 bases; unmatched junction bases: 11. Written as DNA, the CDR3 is TGTGCCAGTAGTATACCAACCCCCCTAGCGGGAGGGGGCAATGAGCAGTTCTTC. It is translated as CASSIPTPLAGGGNEQFF. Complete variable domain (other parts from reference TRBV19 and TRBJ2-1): DGGITQSPKYLFRKEGQNVTLSCEQNLNHDAMYWYRQDPGQGLRLIYYSQIVNDFQKGDIAEGYSVSREKKESFPLTVTSAQKNPTAFYLCASSIPTPLAGGGNEQFFGPGTRLTVL.

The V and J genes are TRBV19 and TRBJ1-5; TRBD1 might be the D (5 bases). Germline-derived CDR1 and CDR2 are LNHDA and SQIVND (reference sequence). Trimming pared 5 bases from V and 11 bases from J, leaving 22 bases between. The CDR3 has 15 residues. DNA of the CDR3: TGTGCCAGTAGTCCACCCAGGTCGGGGGTATTGTCCCAGCATTTT. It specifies CASSPPRSGVLSQHF.

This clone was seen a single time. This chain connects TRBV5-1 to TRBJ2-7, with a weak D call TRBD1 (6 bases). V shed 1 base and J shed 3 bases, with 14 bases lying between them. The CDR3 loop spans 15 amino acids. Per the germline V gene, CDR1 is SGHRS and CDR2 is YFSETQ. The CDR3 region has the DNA TGCGCCAGCAGCTTGCAACAGGGAATTCTCTACGAGCAGTACTTC. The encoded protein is CASSLQQGILYEQYF.

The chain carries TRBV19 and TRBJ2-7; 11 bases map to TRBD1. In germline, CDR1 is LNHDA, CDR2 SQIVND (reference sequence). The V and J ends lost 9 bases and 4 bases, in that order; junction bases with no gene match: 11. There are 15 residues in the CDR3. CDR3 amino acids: CASRPSGTGGYEQYF. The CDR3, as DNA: TGTGCCAGCAGACCATCCGGGACAGGGGGGTACGAGCAGTACTTC.

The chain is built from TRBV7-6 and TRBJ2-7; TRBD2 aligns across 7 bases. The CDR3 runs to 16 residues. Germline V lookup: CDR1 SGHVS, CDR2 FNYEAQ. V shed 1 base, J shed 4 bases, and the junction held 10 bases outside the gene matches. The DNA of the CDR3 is TGTGCCAGCAGCTTAGATGGGGGGGAGGGCCTGTACGAGCAGTACTTC. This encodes CASSLDGGEGLYEQYF.

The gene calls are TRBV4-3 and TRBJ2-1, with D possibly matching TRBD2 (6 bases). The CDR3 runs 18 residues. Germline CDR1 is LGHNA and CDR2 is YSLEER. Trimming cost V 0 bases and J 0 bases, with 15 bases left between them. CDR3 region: CASSQDLPTRNSYNEQFF. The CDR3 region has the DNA TGCGCCAGCAGCCAAGATCTCCCGACTAGGAACTCCTACAATGAGCAGTTCTTC.